This TCR beta chain is drawn from a study of Graves' ophthalmopathy and Graves' hyperthyroidism. V was clipped by 2 bases and J by 0 bases, with 13 bases between them. Germline V gene sequence: CDR1 SGHTA, CDR2 FQGNSA. There are 16 residues in the CDR3. This clonotype appeared many times. Amplification from RNA transcripts yielded the TCR beta CDR3 regions. Scientists carried out first-round RT-PCR using HTBI primers and then a second-round multiplex PCR. TCRdb re-analysed the multiplex PCR reads in MiXCR, keeping a single row per CDR3 protein. The table lists 1 million to 1.3 million distinct CDR3 sequences, roughly 35% of them singletons, with approximately 10% in the top ten. Uncontrolled infections, pregnancy, lactation or other autoimmune diseases led to patient exclusion.

The rearrangement uses TRBV7-2 and TRBJ1-2; tentative D call: TRBD1 (6 bases). Material for sequencing was peripheral blood or thyroid tissue (not recorded which). This receptor was taken from an adult man with Graves' hyperthyroidism. Here the CDR3 reads CASSLNRAGANYGYTF. The CDR3 DNA reads as TGTGCCAGCAGCTTAAATCGCGCAGGGGCTAACTATGGCTACACCTTC.